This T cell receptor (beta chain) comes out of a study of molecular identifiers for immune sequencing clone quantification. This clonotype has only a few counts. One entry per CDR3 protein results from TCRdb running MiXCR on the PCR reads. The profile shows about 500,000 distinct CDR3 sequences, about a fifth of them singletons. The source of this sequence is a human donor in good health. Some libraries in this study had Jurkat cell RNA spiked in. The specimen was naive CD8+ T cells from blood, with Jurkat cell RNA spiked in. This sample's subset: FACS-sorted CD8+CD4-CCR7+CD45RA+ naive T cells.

In DNA form, the CDR3 reads TGTGCCAGCAGCTCAGGACAGGGCGGAAAGACCCAGTACTTC. As protein: CASSSGQGGKTQYF. J is TRBJ2-5 and V is TRBV7-8; 8 nucleotides align to TRBD1. The CDR3 totals 14 residues. CDR1 is SGHVS and CDR2 is FQNEAQ in the germline V gene. The V and J ends lost 4 bases and 6 bases, in that order; junction bases with no gene match: 7.